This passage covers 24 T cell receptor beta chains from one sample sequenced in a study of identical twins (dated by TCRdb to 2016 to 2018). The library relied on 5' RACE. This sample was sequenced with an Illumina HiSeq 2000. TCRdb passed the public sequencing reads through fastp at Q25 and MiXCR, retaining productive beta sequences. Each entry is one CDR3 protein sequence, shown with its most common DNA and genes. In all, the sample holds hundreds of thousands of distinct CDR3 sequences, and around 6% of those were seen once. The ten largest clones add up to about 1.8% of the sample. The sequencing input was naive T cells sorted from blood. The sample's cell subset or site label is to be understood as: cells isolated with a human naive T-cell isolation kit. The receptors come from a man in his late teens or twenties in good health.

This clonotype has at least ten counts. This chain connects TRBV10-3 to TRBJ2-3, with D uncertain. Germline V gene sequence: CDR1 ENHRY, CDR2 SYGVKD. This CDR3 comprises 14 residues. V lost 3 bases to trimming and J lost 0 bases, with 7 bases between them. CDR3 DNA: TGTGCCATCAGTGATTTGGGAAGCACAGATACGCAGTATTTT. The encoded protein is CAISDLGSTDTQYF.

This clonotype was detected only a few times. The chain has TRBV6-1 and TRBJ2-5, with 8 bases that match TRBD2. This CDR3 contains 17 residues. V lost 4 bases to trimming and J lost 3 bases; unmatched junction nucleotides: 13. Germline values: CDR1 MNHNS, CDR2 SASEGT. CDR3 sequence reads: CASSVSAGVLGKETQYF. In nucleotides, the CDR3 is TGTGCCAGCAGTGTCTCAGCGGGAGTTTTGGGGAAAGAGACCCAGTACTTC.

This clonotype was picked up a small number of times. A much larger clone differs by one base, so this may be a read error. DNA for the CDR3: TGTGCCATCAGGGCCGGGGAGCTGTTTTTT. It encodes CAIRAGELFF. The genes are TRBV10-3 and TRBJ2-2; the D is unclear. The CDR3 sequence is 10 residues long. Trimming pared 6 bases from V and 6 bases from J, leaving 2 bases between. Germline V CDR1 and CDR2: ENHRY, SYGVKD.

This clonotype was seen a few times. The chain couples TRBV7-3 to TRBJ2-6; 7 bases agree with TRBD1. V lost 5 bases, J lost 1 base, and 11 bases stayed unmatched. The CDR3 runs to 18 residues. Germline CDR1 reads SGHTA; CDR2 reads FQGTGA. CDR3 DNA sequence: TGTGCCAGCAGCAAGGCCGGGACGGACAGGTCTGGGGCCAACGTCCTGACTTTC. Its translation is CASSKAGTDRSGANVLTF.

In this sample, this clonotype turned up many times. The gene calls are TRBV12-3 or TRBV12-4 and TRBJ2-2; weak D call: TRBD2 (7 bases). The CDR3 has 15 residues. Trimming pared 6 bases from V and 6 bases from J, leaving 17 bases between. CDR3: CASRRDTLAAGELFF. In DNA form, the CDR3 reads TGTGCCAGCAGACGGGACACCCTAGCGGCCGGGGAGCTGTTTTTT.

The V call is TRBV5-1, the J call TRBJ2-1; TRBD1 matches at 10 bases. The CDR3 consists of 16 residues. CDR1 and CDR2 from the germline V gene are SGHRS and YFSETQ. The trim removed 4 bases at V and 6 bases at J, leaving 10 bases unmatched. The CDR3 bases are TGCGCCAGCAGCAGGCGAGGGGACAGGGGACTCAATGAGCAGTTCTTC. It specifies CASSRRGDRGLNEQFF.

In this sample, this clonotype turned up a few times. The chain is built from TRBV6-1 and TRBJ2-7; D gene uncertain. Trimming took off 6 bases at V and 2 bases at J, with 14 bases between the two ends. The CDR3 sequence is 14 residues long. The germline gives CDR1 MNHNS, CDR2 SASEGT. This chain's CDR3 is CASRALVGAYEQYV. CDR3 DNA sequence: TGTGCCAGCAGGGCCCTAGTGGGTGCCTACGAGCAGTACGTC.

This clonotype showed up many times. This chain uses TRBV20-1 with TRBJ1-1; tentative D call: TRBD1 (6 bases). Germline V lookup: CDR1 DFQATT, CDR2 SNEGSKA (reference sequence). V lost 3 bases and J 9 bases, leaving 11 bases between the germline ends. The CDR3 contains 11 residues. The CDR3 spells CSARADRKAFF. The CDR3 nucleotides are TGCAGTGCTAGGGCCGACAGGAAAGCTTTCTTT.

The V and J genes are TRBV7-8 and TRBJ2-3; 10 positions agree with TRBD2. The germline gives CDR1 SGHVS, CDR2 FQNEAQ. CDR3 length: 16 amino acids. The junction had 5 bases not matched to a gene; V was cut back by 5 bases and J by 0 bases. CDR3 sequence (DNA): TGTGCCAGCAGCGCCAGTAGCGGGAGGAGCACAGATACGCAGTATTTT. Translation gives CASSASSGRSTDTQYF. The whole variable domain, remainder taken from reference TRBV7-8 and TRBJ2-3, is GAGVSQSPRYKVAKRGQDVALRCDPISGHVSLFWYQQALGQGPEFLTYFQNEAQLDKSGLPSDRFFAERPEGSVSTLKIQRTQQEDSAVYLCASSASSGRSTDTQYFGPGTRLTVL.

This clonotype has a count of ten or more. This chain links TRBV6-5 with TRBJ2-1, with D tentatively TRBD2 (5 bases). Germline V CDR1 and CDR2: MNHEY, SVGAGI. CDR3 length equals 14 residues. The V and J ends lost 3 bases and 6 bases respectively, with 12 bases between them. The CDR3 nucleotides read TGTGCCAGCAGTTATTTCGAGGACTCCAATGAGCAGTTCTTC. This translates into CASSYFEDSNEQFF.

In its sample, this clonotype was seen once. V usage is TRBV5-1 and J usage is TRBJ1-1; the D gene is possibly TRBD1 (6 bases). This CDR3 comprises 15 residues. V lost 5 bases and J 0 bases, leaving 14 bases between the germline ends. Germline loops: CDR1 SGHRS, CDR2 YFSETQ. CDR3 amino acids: CASRKGGTVNTEAFF. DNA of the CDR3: TGCGCCAGCAGGAAGGGGGGTACGGTGAACACTGAAGCTTTCTTT.

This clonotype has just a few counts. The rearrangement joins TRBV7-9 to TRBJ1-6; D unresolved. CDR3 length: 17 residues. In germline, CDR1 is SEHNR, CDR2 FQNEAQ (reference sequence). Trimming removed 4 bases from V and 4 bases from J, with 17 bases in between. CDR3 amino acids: CASSSPPAAPYNSPLHF. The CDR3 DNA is TGTGCCAGCAGCTCCCCCCCTGCAGCACCGTATAATTCACCCCTCCACTTT.

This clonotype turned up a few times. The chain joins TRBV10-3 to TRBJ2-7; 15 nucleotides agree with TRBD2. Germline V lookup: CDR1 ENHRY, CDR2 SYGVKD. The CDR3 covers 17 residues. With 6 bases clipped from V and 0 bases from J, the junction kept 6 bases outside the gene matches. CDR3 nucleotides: TGTGCCATCAGCTCGGGACTAGCGGGAGGACACTCCTACGAGCAGTACTTC. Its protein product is CAISSGLAGGHSYEQYF.

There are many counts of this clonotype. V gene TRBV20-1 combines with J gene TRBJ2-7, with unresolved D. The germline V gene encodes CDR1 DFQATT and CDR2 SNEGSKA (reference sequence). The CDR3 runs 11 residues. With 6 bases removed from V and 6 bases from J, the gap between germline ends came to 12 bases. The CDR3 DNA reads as TGCAGTGCAATCCCCCGGTCCGAGCAGTACTTC. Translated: CSAIPRSEQYF.

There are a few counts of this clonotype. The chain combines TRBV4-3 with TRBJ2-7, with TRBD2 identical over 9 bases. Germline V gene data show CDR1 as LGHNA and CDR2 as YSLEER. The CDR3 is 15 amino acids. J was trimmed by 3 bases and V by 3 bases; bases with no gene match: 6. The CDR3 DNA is TGCGCCAGCAGCCAGGGTGGACTAGCGATCTACGAGCAGTACTTC. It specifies CASSQGGLAIYEQYF.

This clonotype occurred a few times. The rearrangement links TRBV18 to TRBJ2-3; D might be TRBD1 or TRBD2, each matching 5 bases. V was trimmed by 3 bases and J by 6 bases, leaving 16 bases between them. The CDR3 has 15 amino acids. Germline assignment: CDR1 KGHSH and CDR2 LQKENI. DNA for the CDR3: TGTGCCAGCTCACCTACCGGGACCGTCGGCGATACGCAGTATTTT. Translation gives CASSPTGTVGDTQYF.

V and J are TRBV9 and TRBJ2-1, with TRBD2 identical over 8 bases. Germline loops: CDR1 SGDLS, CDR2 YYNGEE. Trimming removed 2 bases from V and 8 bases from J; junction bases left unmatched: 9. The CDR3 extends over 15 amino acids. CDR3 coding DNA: TGTGCCAGCAGCGTCGTAGCGGGACCCGCTGATGAGCAGTTCTTC. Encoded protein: CASSVVAGPADEQFF.

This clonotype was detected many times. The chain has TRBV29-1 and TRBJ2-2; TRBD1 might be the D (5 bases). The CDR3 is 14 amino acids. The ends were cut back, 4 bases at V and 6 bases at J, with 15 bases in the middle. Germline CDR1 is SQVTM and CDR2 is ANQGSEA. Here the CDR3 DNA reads TGCAGCGTTGGGACACTGTTTAAGTCCGGGGAGCTGTTTTTT. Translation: CSVGTLFKSGELFF.

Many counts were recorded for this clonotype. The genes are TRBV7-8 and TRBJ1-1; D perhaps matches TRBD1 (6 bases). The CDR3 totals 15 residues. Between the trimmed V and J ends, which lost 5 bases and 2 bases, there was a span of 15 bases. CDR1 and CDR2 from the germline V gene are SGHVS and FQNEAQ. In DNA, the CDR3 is TGTGCCAGCAGCAGCTTGGACAGCCCCAACACTGAAGCTTTCTTT. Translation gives CASSSLDSPNTEAFF.

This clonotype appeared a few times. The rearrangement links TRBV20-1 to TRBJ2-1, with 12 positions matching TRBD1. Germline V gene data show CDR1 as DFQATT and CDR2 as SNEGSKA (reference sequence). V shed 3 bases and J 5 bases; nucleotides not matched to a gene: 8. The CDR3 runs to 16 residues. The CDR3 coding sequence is TGCAGTGCTAGGGCCCCGGGACAGGGGGCTGACAATGAGCAGTTCTTC. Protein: CSARAPGQGADNEQFF.

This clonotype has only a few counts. CDR3 loop: CASSTLRAGGVDEQFF. The CDR3 DNA reads TGTGCCAGCTCAACGCTTCGAGCGGGGGGGGTCGATGAGCAGTTCTTC. V is TRBV18 and J is TRBJ2-1; TRBD2 matches at 10 bases. Trimming took 5 bases from V and 8 from J; bases not matched to a gene: 12. This CDR3 spans 16 amino acids. CDR1 and CDR2 from the germline V gene are KGHSH and LQKENI. Full variable domain (rest looked up from reference TRBV18 and TRBJ2-1): NAGVMQNPRHLVRRRGQEARLRCSPMKGHSHVYWYRQLPEEGLKFMVYLQKENIIDESGMPKERFSAEFPKEGPSILRIQQVVRGDSAAYFCASSTLRAGGVDEQFFGPGTRLTVL.

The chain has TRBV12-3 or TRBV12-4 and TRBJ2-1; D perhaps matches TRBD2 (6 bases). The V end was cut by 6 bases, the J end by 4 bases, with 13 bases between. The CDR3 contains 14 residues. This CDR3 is CASSLGLRYNEQFF. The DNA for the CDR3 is TGTGCCAGCAGCCTCGGACTACGTTACAATGAGCAGTTCTTC.

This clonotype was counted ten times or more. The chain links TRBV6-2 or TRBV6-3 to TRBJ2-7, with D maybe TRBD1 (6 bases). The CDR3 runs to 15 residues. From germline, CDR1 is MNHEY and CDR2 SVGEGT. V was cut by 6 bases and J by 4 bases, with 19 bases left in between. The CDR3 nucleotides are TGTGCCAGCAGCCAACCGGGGACAAGGATATACGAGCAGTACTTC. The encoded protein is CASSQPGTRIYEQYF.

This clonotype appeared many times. The CDR3 is CASSLAGQAHQPQHF. The CDR3 DNA sequence: TGTGCCAGCAGCTTGGCCGGACAGGCCCATCAGCCCCAGCATTTT. V is TRBV5-6 and J is TRBJ1-5; 7 nucleotides line up with TRBD1. The CDR3 is 15 amino acids. Trimming took 0 bases from V and 5 from J; bases not matched to a gene: 5. Germline V lookup: CDR1 SGHDT, CDR2 YYEEEE.